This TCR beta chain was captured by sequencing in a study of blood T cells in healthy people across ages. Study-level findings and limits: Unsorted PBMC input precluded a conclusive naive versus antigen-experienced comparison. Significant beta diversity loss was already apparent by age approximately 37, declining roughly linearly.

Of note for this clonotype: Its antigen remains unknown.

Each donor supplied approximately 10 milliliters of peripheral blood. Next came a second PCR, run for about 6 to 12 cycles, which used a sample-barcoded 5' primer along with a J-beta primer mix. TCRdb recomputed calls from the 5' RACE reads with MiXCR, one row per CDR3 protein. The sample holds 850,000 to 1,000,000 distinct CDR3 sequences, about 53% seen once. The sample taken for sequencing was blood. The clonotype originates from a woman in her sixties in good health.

The CDR3 spells CASSLGAGGTNYGYTF. CDR3 nucleotides: TGTGCCAGCAGCTTGGGGGCAGGCGGAACTAACTATGGCTACACCTTC. The V and J genes are TRBV5-4 and TRBJ1-2; no definite D call. Germline V CDR1 and CDR2: SGHNT, YYREEE (reference sequence). V was trimmed by 0 bases and J by 0 bases, leaving 12 bases between them. The CDR3 spans 16 residues.